This T cell receptor beta chain was observed in a study of T cell changes during pregnancy in multiple sclerosis. Profiling relied on immunoSEQ multiplex PCR, and the TCRdb table lists in-frame clones only, not all of them. The sample yields tens of thousands of clones, about 90% seen once. The germline V gene encodes CDR1 LNHDA and CDR2 SQIVND (reference sequence). Germline trimming cut 7 bases from V and 5 bases from J; bases unmatched to any gene: 6. The CDR3 consists of 14 residues. The V and J genes are TRBV19 and TRBJ2-3, with TRBD2 matching 10 bases. Material: CD4+ T cells from peripheral blood mononuclear cells, obtained before pregnancy. The source is a female donor with multiple sclerosis, enrolled in a pregnancy study. The CDR3 spells CASTASGGRDTQYF. Here the CDR3 DNA reads TGTGCCAGTACGGCTAGCGGGGGCCGAGATACGCAGTATTTT.